This T cell receptor beta chain originates from a study of T cell responses to AZD1222 COVID-19 vaccine. Study observations and caveats: Spike-specific TCR breadth and depth grew following two AZD1222 doses.

CDR1 and CDR2 (germline): LNHDA, SQIVND (reference sequence). The CDR3 consists of 12 residues. V was shortened by 0 bases and J by 13 bases, with 10 bases between the two germline ends. Profiled with immunoSEQ multiplex PCR; TCRdb holds only in-frame clones, not every one. The data show 180,000 or so clones, with approximately 90% seen just once and roughly a quarter held by the top ten. Timing groups of about 4 and about 12 weeks for second doses were pooled. This clone was observed once. Its cognate antigen is unknown. The sequence came from an adult who received the AZD1222 COVID-19 vaccine. The sequencing used peripheral blood, collected 28 days after the second AZD1222 dose. The chain combines TRBV19 with TRBJ1-5; D is uncertain. The CDR3 region is CASSIDRADQHF. CDR3 sequence (DNA): TGTGCCAGTAGTATAGATCGAGCAGATCAGCATTTT.